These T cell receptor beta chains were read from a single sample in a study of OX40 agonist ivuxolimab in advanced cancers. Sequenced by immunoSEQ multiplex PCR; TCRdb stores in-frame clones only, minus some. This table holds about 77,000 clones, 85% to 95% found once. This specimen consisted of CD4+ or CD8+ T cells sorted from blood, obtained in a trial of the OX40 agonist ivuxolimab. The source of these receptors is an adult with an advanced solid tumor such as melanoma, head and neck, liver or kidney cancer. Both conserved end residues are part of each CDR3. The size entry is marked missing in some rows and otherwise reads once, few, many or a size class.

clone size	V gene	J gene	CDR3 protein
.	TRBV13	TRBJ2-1	CASSVGSPLINEQFF
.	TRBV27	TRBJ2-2	CASSLAGGLSIGELFF
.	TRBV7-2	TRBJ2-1	CASSTGLAGSEQFF
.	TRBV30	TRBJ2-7	CAWSIDGTYEQYF
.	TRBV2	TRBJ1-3	CASSYLSSGNTIYF
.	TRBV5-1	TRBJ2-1	CASRLRAYNEQFF
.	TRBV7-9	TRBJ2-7	CASSPVGSGGAGEQYF
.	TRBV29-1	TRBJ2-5	CSALGGETQYF
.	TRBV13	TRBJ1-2	CASNFGSLAYGYTF
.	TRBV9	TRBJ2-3	CASSGPWAGLTDTQYF
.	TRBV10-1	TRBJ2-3	CASSDSGNSYTQYF
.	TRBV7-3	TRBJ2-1	CASSLNGGSYNEQFF
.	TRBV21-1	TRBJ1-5	CASSKSRAGSYNQPQHF
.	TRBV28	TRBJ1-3	CASRYLPGPSGNTIYF
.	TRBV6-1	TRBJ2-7	CASSPTGTGAYEQYF
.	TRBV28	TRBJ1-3	CASRRDPGNTIYF
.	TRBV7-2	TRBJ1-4	CASSPGTGYEKLFF
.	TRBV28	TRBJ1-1	CASSLWGDRMNTEAFF
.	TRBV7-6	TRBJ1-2	CASSPQTVNYGYTF
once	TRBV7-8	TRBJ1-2	CASSLTAGTGVGYTF
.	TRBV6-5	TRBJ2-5	CASSYGPETQYF
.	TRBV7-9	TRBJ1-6	CASSHPRGGSSYNSPLHF
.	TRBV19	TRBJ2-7	CASSGGRFPREQYF
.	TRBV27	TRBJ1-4	CASSLSGGLYEKLFF
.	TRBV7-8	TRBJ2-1	CASSLQGTSREQFF
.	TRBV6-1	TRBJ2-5	CASSGGQLQYQETQYF
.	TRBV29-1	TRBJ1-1	CSVEDTGGITEAFF
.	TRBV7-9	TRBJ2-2	CASSFGTGELFF
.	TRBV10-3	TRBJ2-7	CAITSGGREQYF
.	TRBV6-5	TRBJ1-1	CASSSLERTEAFF
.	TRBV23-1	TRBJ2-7	CASSLPGQGPTYEQYF
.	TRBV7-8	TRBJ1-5	CASSSQTGMSNQPQHF
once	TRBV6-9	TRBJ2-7	CASSHRDTYEQYF
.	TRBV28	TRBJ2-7	CASNTPSGTVYEQYF
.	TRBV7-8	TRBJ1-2	CASERGDYGYTF
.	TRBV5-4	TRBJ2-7	CASSLGDSGPREQYF
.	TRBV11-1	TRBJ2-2	CASSGRSGGGNTGELFF
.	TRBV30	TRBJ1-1	CAWDGMNTEAFF
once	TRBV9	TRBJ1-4	CASSVGDPRPEKLFF
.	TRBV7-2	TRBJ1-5	CASSLGQAGNQPQHF
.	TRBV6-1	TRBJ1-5	CASSEARKGQPQHF
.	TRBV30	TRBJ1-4	CAWSVSGVGEKLFF
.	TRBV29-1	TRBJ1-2	CSVEVVGESYTF
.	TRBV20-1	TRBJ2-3	CSATGAATQYF
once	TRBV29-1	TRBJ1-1	CSVEQGLGVGSFEAFF
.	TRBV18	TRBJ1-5	CASSPVNSNQPQHF
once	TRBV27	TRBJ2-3	CASSTWTRSTDTQYF
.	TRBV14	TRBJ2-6	CASSQDRAGFGANVLTF
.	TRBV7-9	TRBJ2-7	CASSLGFQSSWAWEQYF
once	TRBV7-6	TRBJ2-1	CASSLGGLAGVNEQFF
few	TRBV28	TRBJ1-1	CASTLRGTEAFF
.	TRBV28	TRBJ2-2	CASSFDRVTGELFF
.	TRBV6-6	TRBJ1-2	CASSRQAMGYGYTF
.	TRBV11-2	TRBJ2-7	CASRVRNEQYF